This T cell receptor beta chain came from a study of shared clonotypes between healthy human individuals. Assay: immunoSEQ multiplex PCR; the TCRdb copy retains only in-frame clones and omits some. The sample holds about 2 million clones, just under 95% seen once. The length of the CDR3 is 13 residues. Trimming pared 5 bases from V and 0 bases from J, leaving 7 bases between. Germline lookup yields CDR1 SQVTM and CDR2 ANQGSEA. About this clone: Other DNA sequences of this sample code for an identical CDR3.

Naive CD8 cells comprised CD45RO-negative, CCR7-positively selected cells, excluding terminally differentiated effector memory CD45RA+ cells. Adults of Caucasian background living in Nashville, Tennessee made up all donors. The chain couples TRBV29-1 to TRBJ2-2, with no clear D. This sequence originates from a man aged 18 to 30 in good health. Material for sequencing was naive CD8+ T cells sorted from blood. This CDR3 reads CSVRLANTGELFF. The CDR3 bases are TGCAGCGTTAGGCTAGCGAACACCGGGGAGCTGTTTTTT.